These T cell receptor beta chains were read from a single sample in a study of blood T cell repertoires in COVID-19. Produced via immunoSEQ multiplex PCR; TCRdb's table is partial and in-frame only. The sample has some 62,000 clones, roughly 80% seen once. Sequencing used PBMCs or T cells enriched from blood (not recorded which). The origin of the receptors is a woman aged 40 to 49 with acute COVID-19. Each CDR3 is given with its conserved first and last residue. D genes are given only for firm matches. Rows give clone size only sometimes, using once, few, many, or a class for an expanded clone.

NA,TRBV7-9,TRBJ1-5,TRBD1,TGTGCCAGCAGCTTAGCGTCGGACAGGGGGTATCAGCCCCAGCATTTT,CASSLASDRGYQPQHF
few,TRBV5-4,TRBJ1-1,NA,TGTGCCAGCAGCCAACCGCCCGGTGAAGCTTTCTTT,CASSQPPGEAFF
NA,TRBV9,TRBJ2-5,TRBD1,TGTGCCAGCAGCCAAACCGCTCAGGGGGCGAGAGGTGAGACCCAGTACTTC,CASSQTAQGARGETQYF
NA,TRBV28,TRBJ1-2,NA,TGTGCCAGCAGTGGCTCAGGAATCTATGGCTACACCTTC,CASSGSGIYGYTF
NA,TRBV12-3/TRBV12-4,TRBJ2-5,TRBD1,TGTGCCAGCAAGCAGGGGGAAGGAGAGACCCAGTACTTC,CASKQGEGETQYF
few,TRBV5-6,TRBJ1-3,TRBD1,TGTGCCAGCAGCTATTTCCCGGGACAGCCTGGAAACACCATATATTTT,CASSYFPGQPGNTIYF
NA,TRBV7-9,TRBJ2-3,NA,TGTGCCAGCAGCTTAACTAGCCCATTTACAGATACGCAGTATTTT,CASSLTSPFTDTQYF
few,TRBV27,TRBJ1-1,NA,TGTGCCAGCAGTCTCGTTGTCCAGGGGACTGAAGCTTTCTTT,CASSLVVQGTEAFF
NA,TRBV3-1/TRBV3-2,TRBJ2-1,TRBD2,TGTGCCAGCAGCCAGACCCTAGCGGGGGCGTACAATGAGCAGTTCTTC,CASSQTLAGAYNEQFF
once,TRBV4-1,TRBJ1-6,NA,TGCGCCAGCAGCCACGGTTTGTCACCCCTCCACTTT,CASSHGLSPLHF
few,TRBV11-2,TRBJ2-1,NA,TGTGCCAGCAGCCTCGGGACTCAATACAATGAGCAGTTCTTC,CASSLGTQYNEQFF
NA,TRBV11-2,TRBJ2-2,NA,TGTGCCAGCAGCATACACGAACAGGTTGCCGGGGAGCTGTTTTTT,CASSIHEQVAGELFF
NA,TRBV5-1,TRBJ1-2,TRBD1,TGCGCCAGCAGCTTGACAGGGGATAATGGCTACACCTTC,CASSLTGDNGYTF
NA,TRBV24-1,TRBJ2-2,TRBD1,TGTGCCACCCGTGGGACAGGGAACACCGGGGAGCTGTTTTTT,CATRGTGNTGELFF
NA,TRBV3-1/TRBV3-2,TRBJ2-7,NA,TGTGCCAGCAGCCTCCTCGACGAGCAGTACTTC,CASSLLDEQYF
NA,TRBV5-8,TRBJ1-3,NA,TGTGCCAGCAGCTCCAGGGATTTCGGAAACACCATATATTTT,CASSSRDFGNTIYF
NA,TRBV5-4,TRBJ1-2,NA,TGTGCCAGCAGCTTGGGAGGCAGTGGGAACTATGGCTACACCTTC,CASSLGGSGNYGYTF
few,TRBV5-1,TRBJ2-2,NA,TGCGCCAGCAGCTTGCAGGGCGCGAACACCGGGGAGCTGTTTTTT,CASSLQGANTGELFF
NA,TRBV24-1,TRBJ2-2,TRBD1,TGTGCCACCAGTGACAACAGGGGGCGCGTGGGGACCGGGGAGCTGTTTTTT,CATSDNRGRVGTGELFF
NA,TRBV19,TRBJ2-1,NA,TGTGCCAGTAGCCCCCCCCTGGGAGGCCAGTTCTTC,CASSPPLGGQFF
NA,TRBV4-1,TRBJ2-7,NA,TGCGCCAGCAGCCAGGGGGACGGGGGATCCTACGAGCAGTACTTC,CASSQGDGGSYEQYF
NA,TRBV6-5,TRBJ1-1,TRBD1,TGTGCCAGCACCGACCCCTGGTCAGGGGGCACTGAAGCTTTCTTT,CASTDPWSGGTEAFF
NA,TRBV7-9,TRBJ2-7,TRBD2,TGTGCCAGCAGCTCGACTAGCGGGAGGGCCAGGCAGTACTTC,CASSSTSGRARQYF
NA,TRBV6-5,TRBJ2-5,TRBD2,TGTGCCAGCAGGCTAGCGGGGGGGTCCCAAGAGACCCAGTACTTC,CASRLAGGSQETQYF
NA,TRBV3-1/TRBV3-2,TRBJ2-5,TRBD2,TGTGCCAGCAGAAGTCCGGGACTAGCGGGGGGGAAAGAGACCCAGTACTTC,CASRSPGLAGGKETQYF
few,TRBV6-5,TRBJ1-5,TRBD1,TGTGCCAGCAGTAATAACAGGGGAAGCCAGCCCCAGCATTTT,CASSNNRGSQPQHF
NA,TRBV5-4,TRBJ2-3,NA,TGTGCCAGCAGCTTCCGGGGCGGGGCAATCAACACAGATACGCAGTATTTT,CASSFRGGAINTDTQYF
NA,TRBV11-2,TRBJ1-4,NA,TGTGCCAGCAGCTTTTGGGAGGGGTGGGCTAATGAAAAACTGTTTTTT,CASSFWEGWANEKLFF
medium-sized,TRBV27,TRBJ2-7,TRBD2,TGTGCCACCCGCCAGGTGGGACTAGCAGGCGAGCAGTACTTC,CATRQVGLAGEQYF
NA,TRBV19,TRBJ1-1,NA,TGTGCCAGTAGTTCGACAGTTCCGCACACTGAAGCTTTCTTT,CASSSTVPHTEAFF
NA,TRBV5-1,TRBJ2-2,TRBD2,TGCGCCAGCAGCCCCAGGACTAGTATTTTCCTGGGGACCGGGGAGCTGTTTTTT,CASSPRTSIFLGTGELFF
NA,TRBV19,TRBJ1-4,TRBD1,TGTGCCAGTAGTAACAGGGGATCTAATGAAAAACTGTTTTTT,CASSNRGSNEKLFF
NA,TRBV18,TRBJ1-5,NA,TGTGCCAGCTCACCCTGGCAGGATCAGCCCCAGCATTTT,CASSPWQDQPQHF
NA,TRBV4-2,TRBJ1-5,NA,TGTGCCAGCAGCCAAGTAGCGGGGGGCAATCAGCCCCAGCATTTT,CASSQVAGGNQPQHF
NA,TRBV28,TRBJ2-2,NA,TGTGCCAGCAGTTTTTTGCCCGTGTGGCCGAACACCGGGGAGCTGTTTTTT,CASSFLPVWPNTGELFF
NA,TRBV11-2,TRBJ2-7,NA,TGTGCCAGCACCCATCAGGGGGGACCCTACGAGCAGTACTTC,CASTHQGGPYEQYF
NA,TRBV7-8,TRBJ1-1,NA,TGTGCCAGCAGCTTACACAGGGAGGGGTTTGAAGCTTTCTTT,CASSLHREGFEAFF
NA,TRBV5-4,TRBJ1-2,TRBD1,TGTGCCAGCAGCTTACCAAGGACAGGACCAAACTATGGCTACACCTTC,CASSLPRTGPNYGYTF
NA,TRBV12-5,TRBJ2-3,TRBD1,TGTGCTAGTGGCACCGGGACAGGGCCGGTTTTT,CASGTGTGPVF